The 9 T cell receptor beta chains in this list originate from one sample, sequenced in a study of cytomegalovirus exposure and HLA in healthy donors. The PCR used 60 Vbeta and 13 Jbeta primers. Sequenced by immunoSEQ multiplex PCR; TCRdb stores in-frame clones only, minus some. This table has approximately 150,000 clones, 82% appearing once. The specimen sequenced was PBMCs. The origin of the receptors is a woman in her sixties or seventies in good health and CMV-seropositive.

The V and J genes are TRBV25-1 and TRBJ2-7; 9 bases are shared with TRBD2. The V and J ends lost 4 bases and 5 bases, in that order; junction bases with no gene match: 6. From germline, CDR1 is MGHDK and CDR2 SYGVNS. This CDR3 comprises 14 residues. CDR3 residues: CASSVGTSTHEQYF. The CDR3 nucleotides are TGTGCCAGCAGTGTAGGGACTAGCACACACGAGCAGTACTTC.

This clone was detected only a few times. V is TRBV10-3 and J is TRBJ1-2, with 8 bases identical to TRBD1. This CDR3 comprises 11 residues. V trimming: 11 bases; J trimming: 8 bases; junction bases outside the gene matches: 7. CDR1 is ENHRY and CDR2 is SYGVKD in the germline V gene. The CDR3 sequence: CAVGQGKGYTF. The DNA for the CDR3 is TGTGCCGTCGGACAGGGAAAGGGCTACACCTTC.

This clone was seen only once. The chain combines TRBV28 with TRBJ2-7; 9 bases fit TRBD2. The germline V gene encodes CDR1 MDHEN and CDR2 SYDVKM. This CDR3 comprises 14 residues. Trimming cost V 8 bases and J 4 bases; bases outside gene matches: 9. The CDR3 spells CASLRTSEVYEQYF. The CDR3 DNA reads TGTGCCAGCTTAAGGACTAGCGAAGTATACGAGCAGTACTTC. Drawing the rest from reference TRBV28 and TRBJ2-7, the complete variable domain is DVKVTQSSRYLVKRTGEKVFLECVQDMDHENMFWYRQDPGLGLRLIYFSYDVKMKEKGDIPEGYSVSREKKERFSLILESASTNQTSMYLCASLRTSEVYEQYFGPGTRLTVT.

This rearrangement joins TRBV11-2 to TRBJ2-1; the match to TRBD2 covers 14 bases. This CDR3 has 17 amino acids. Trimming cost V 2 bases and J 6 bases; bases outside gene matches: 6. Per germline, CDR1 SGHAT and CDR2 FQNNGV. The CDR3 DNA reads as TGTGCCAGCAGCTTACCAGCGGGACTAGCGGGAGTCAATGAGCAGTTCTTC. Translated, it gives CASSLPAGLAGVNEQFF.

V gene TRBV7-2 combines with J gene TRBJ2-3; 7 bases are shared with TRBD2. This CDR3 spans 12 amino acids. With 6 bases clipped from V and 15 bases from J, the junction kept 12 bases outside the gene matches. CDR1 is SGHTA and CDR2 is FQGNSA in the germline V gene. CDR3 in DNA: TGTGCCAGCAGAAAGGGAGGGTATCCGGCTTATTTT. Residues: CASRKGGYPAYF.

The V gene is TRBV7-3, the J gene TRBJ2-6; 7 bases fit TRBD1. V lost 5 bases, J lost 4 bases, and 8 bases stayed unmatched. Germline assignment: CDR1 SGHTA and CDR2 FQGTGA. This CDR3 contains 16 residues. As DNA, the CDR3 is TGTGCCAGCAGCGCCTCGACAGGGTTCGGGGCCAACGTCCTGACTTTC. Translation gives CASSASTGFGANVLTF.

This chain links TRBV18 with TRBJ2-7; 9 bases are a match to TRBD1. The CDR3 length is 12 residues. CDR1 is KGHSH, CDR2 LQKENI, per germline. V trimming: 6 bases; J trimming: 5 bases; junction bases outside the gene matches: 2. For the CDR3, the DNA is TGTGCCAGCTCCCGGGACAGGGACGAGCAGTACTTC. It translates to CASSRDRDEQYF. The full variable domain, completed using reference TRBV18 and TRBJ2-7, is NAGVMQNPRHLVRRRGQEARLRCSPMKGHSHVYWYRQLPEEGLKFMVYLQKENIIDESGMPKERFSAEFPKEGPSILRIQQVVRGDSAAYFCASSRDRDEQYFGPGTRLTVT.

The genes are TRBV7-2 and TRBJ2-3, with 11 bases lining up with TRBD1. In germline, CDR1 is SGHTA, CDR2 FQGNSA. With V trimmed by 4 bases and J by 4 bases, 4 bases remained unmatched. The CDR3 consists of 15 residues. CDR3 nucleotides: TGTGCCAGCAGCTGGACAGGGGGCGCATCAGATACGCAGTATTTT. As protein: CASSWTGGASDTQYF.

A note on this clone: A junction boundary mismatches the germline segment, possibly from a read error. The chain carries TRBV19 and TRBJ1-4, with 9 bases that match TRBD1. This CDR3 contains 15 residues. The germline V gene encodes CDR1 LNHDA and CDR2 SQIVND (reference sequence). CDR3 DNA: TGTGCCAATAGTGCCCTCGGGACAGGGTTAGAAAAACTGTTTTTT. This gives the protein CANSALGTGLEKLFF.